This is a list of T cell receptor beta chains from one sample in a study of T cell repertoires in aging, cancer and after chemotherapy. In TCRdb, the multiplex PCR reads were re-called with MiXCR into one record per CDR3 protein. Among 1,500 to 2,000 distinct CDR3 sequences listed, around 38% were seen once. Input material: blood. These TCRs come from a human donor with a solid tumor. The CDR3 runs from the conserved cysteine through the conserved F or W. The D gene is left open where the match is weak. Clone sizes are given selectively: once, few, many, or a class where the clone is expanded.

-,TRBJ2-7,TRBV6-5,TRBD2,CASSYSGGGREQYF,TGTGCCAGCAGTTACTCCGGCGGGGGGAGGGAGCAGTACTTC
few,TRBJ1-3,TRBV4-2,-,CASSQVTGRPGNTIYF,TGTGCCAGCAGCCAAGTTACGGGGCGCCCCGGAAACACCATATATTTT
-,TRBJ1-5,TRBV6-5,-,CASSLKGSPSNQPQHF,TGTGCCAGCAGCCTAAAGGGTTCCCCAAGCAATCAGCCCCAGCATTTT
few,TRBJ2-5,TRBV6-5,-,CASSYLNSGEETQYF,TGTGCCAGCAGTTACCTTAACTCAGGGGAAGAGACCCAGTACTTC
-,TRBJ2-2,TRBV6-5,-,CASSENGFRTGELFF,TGTGCCAGCAGTGAAAATGGGTTTCGAACCGGGGAGCTGTTTTTT
few,TRBJ1-1,TRBV5-6,-,CASSLPAVPEAFF,TGTGCCAGCAGCTTGCCCGCGGTCCCTGAAGCTTTCTTT
few,TRBJ1-2,TRBV6-5,-,CASSYSFGDGYTF,TGTGCCAGCAGTTACTCTTTCGGGGATGGCTACACCTTC
-,TRBJ1-5,TRBV20-1,TRBD1,CSVTQGSGNQPQHF,TGCAGTGTTACACAGGGGTCGGGCAATCAGCCCCAGCATTTT
-,TRBJ1-4,TRBV14,-,CASSQRTGGWEKLFF,TGTGCCAGCAGCCAAAGGACGGGAGGTTGGGAAAAACTGTTTTTT
-,TRBJ2-3,TRBV6-1,-,CASSDWSADTQYF,TGTGCCAGCAGCGACTGGTCTGCAGATACGCAGTATTTT
-,TRBJ1-6,TRBV30,-,CAWSPGAGQASPLHF,TGTGCCTGGAGTCCGGGGGCCGGGCAAGCGTCACCCCTCCACTTT